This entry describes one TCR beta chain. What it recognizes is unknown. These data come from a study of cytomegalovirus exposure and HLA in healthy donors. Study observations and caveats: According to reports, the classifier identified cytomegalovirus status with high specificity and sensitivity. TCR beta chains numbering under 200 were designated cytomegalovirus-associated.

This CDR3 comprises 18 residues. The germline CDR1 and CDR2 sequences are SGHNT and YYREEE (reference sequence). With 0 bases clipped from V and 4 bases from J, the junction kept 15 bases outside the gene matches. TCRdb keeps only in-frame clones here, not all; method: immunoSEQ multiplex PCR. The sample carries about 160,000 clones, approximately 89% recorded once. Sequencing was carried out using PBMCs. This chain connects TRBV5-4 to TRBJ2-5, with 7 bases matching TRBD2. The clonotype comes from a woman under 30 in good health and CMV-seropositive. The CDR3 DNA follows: TGTGCCAGCAGCTTGGCAGGTTCGGGGGGAGATGATCGAGAGACCCAGTACTTC. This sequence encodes CASSLAGSGGDDRETQYF.